Listed below are T cell receptor beta chains from one sample, sequenced in a study of shared clonotypes between healthy human individuals. The protocol was immunoSEQ multiplex PCR, while the TCRdb copy is restricted to in-frame clones and leaves out a portion. The repertoire holds fewer than 850,000 clones, with approximately 75% as singletons. The sample consisted of memory CD4+ T cells sorted from blood. These receptors were collected from a woman in her 30s in good health. The CDR3 runs from the conserved cysteine through the conserved F or W. A D gene is named only where the DNA matches it firmly. Not every row has a clone size; where given, it reads once, few, many or a size class.

abundance | d_gene | j_gene | v_gene | CDR3nt | CDR3aa
many | - | TRBJ1-3 | TRBV18 | TGTGCCAGCTCACCAAATACAGGGAACTCTGGAAACACCATATATTTT | CASSPNTGNSGNTIYF
many | - | TRBJ2-7 | TRBV11-3 | TGTGCCAGCAGCTTATACGGGTCTTACGAGCAGTACTTC | CASSLYGSYEQYF
once | - | TRBJ1-1 | TRBV30 | TGTGCCTGGAAATCGGCAGGGACCCCTGAAGCTTTCTTT | CAWKSAGTPEAFF
- | - | TRBJ1-1 | TRBV5-1 | TGCGCCAGCAGCTTCGCAGGCATGAACACTGAAGCTTTCTTT | CASSFAGMNTEAFF
- | - | TRBJ2-7 | TRBV29-1 | TGCAGCGTCCGGGGGTCAGGGGAAAGCGGCGAGCAGTACTTC | CSVRGSGESGEQYF
- | - | TRBJ2-5 | TRBV18 | TGTGCCAGCTCACGGAGCGACAACCAAGAGACCCAGTACTTC | CASSRSDNQETQYF
once | - | TRBJ2-7 | TRBV7-9 | TGTGCCAGCAGCCCCTCGGGTCTCGATGGGGGGTGGTACGAGCAGTACTTC | CASSPSGLDGGWYEQYF
- | - | TRBJ2-1 | TRBV5-1 | TGCGCCAGCAGCTTGGAATTTAACAATGAGCAGTTCTTC | CASSLEFNNEQFF
- | TRBD1 | TRBJ1-2 | TRBV18 | TGTGCCAGCTCACCACCGGGGACAGGGACTAACTATGGCTACACCTTC | CASSPPGTGTNYGYTF
few | TRBD1 | TRBJ2-5 | TRBV18 | TGTGCCAGCTCACCGGGACAGGGGGAGACCCAGTACTTC | CASSPGQGETQYF
- | - | TRBJ1-2 | TRBV28 | TGTGCCAGCAGGCTCCCCAGGACGGCTAACTATGGCTACACCTTC | CASRLPRTANYGYTF
- | - | TRBJ2-5 | TRBV28 | TGTGCCAGCAGTTTTCCCGGGGGTATAGAGACCCAGTACTTC | CASSFPGGIETQYF
- | - | TRBJ1-1 | TRBV5-1 | TGCGCCAGCAGGCCCCATGAGAACGCTGAAGCTTTCTTT | CASRPHENAEAFF
- | - | TRBJ1-3 | TRBV11-2 | TGTGCCAGCAGCTTAGCAGGGTTCGGAAACACCATATATTTT | CASSLAGFGNTIYF
- | - | TRBJ2-3 | TRBV18 | TGTGCCAGCTCACCACCACTAGGAGCGGAGCGCGGAGATACGCAGTATTTT | CASSPPLGAERGDTQYF
many | - | TRBJ1-2 | TRBV14 | TGTGCCAGCAGCCAAGATCTCGGGGGGAACTATGGCTACACCTTC | CASSQDLGGNYGYTF
once | - | TRBJ2-7 | TRBV2 | TGTGCCAGCAGCTCGCGCGAGATCCACTACGAGCAGTACTTC | CASSSREIHYEQYF
- | TRBD2 | TRBJ2-1 | TRBV29-1 | TGCAGCGTTGACGCGGGAGTAGGCTACAATGAGCAGTTCTTC | CSVDAGVGYNEQFF
- | - | TRBJ2-1 | TRBV6-5 | TGTGCCAGCAGGGGAAGGACTCAGTCCAATGAGCAGTTCTTC | CASRGRTQSNEQFF
- | - | TRBJ1-1 | TRBV7-9 | TGTGCCAGCAGCTTATACTCGGTGAACACTGAAGCTTTCTTT | CASSLYSVNTEAFF
- | - | TRBJ1-4 | TRBV30 | TGTGCCTGTGGGGGGAATAATGAAAAACTGTTTTTT | CACGGNNEKLFF
once | - | TRBJ2-7 | TRBV18 | TGTGCCAGCTCAGCCAGGGACGGGCACGAGCAGTACTTC | CASSARDGHEQYF
- | - | TRBJ1-1 | TRBV5-1 | TGCGCCAGCAGCTTGTTATGGGGGACTGAAGCTTTCTTT | CASSLLWGTEAFF
- | - | TRBJ1-1 | TRBV28 | TGTGCCAGCAGTTTTGGCAATAGGAGAGAAGCTTTCTTT | CASSFGNRREAFF
many | TRBD1 | TRBJ1-2 | TRBV2 | TGTGCCAGCAGCGGGTCCTTGAGGGGGCCGAACTATGGCTACACCTTC | CASSGSLRGPNYGYTF
- | TRBD1 | TRBJ2-1 | TRBV4-1 | TGCGCCAGCAGGCCCACCTTTTCGCGGGACAGGGGTACTAATGAGCAGTTCTTC | CASRPTFSRDRGTNEQFF
- | TRBD1 | TRBJ1-2 | TRBV29-1 | TGCAGCGTTGGGGGCCGGGACAGGAGTAACTATGGCTACACCTTC | CSVGGRDRSNYGYTF
many | TRBD1 | TRBJ1-6 | TRBV5-4 | TGTGCCAGCAGTTTCCGGACAGGGAGAGGGGATTCACCCCTCCACTTT | CASSFRTGRGDSPLHF
- | - | TRBJ2-5 | TRBV18 | TGTGCCAGCTCACCACCGGCAGGCCAAGAGACCCAGTACTTC | CASSPPAGQETQYF